These 30 T cell receptor beta chains were all obtained from the same sample, sequenced in a study of cytomegalovirus exposure and HLA in healthy donors. PCR was performed using 60 Vbeta and 13 Jbeta primers. Using immunoSEQ multiplex PCR, the repertoire was profiled, and TCRdb retains in-frame clones only, with some absent. The data show some 120,000 clones, roughly 15% seen once. The sample consisted of PBMCs. These receptor sequences come from a woman aged 18 to 35 in good health and CMV-seronegative.

The chain uses TRBV2 and TRBJ1-2, with 7 bases identical to TRBD1. Germline assignment: CDR1 SNHLY and CDR2 FYNNEI. V shed 3 bases and J 8 bases; nucleotides not matched to a gene: 9. The CDR3 totals 14 residues. This CDR3 is CASSEDRLTMGYTF. As DNA, the CDR3 is TGTGCCAGCAGTGAGGACAGGTTAACTATGGGCTACACCTTC.

This clone was counted only a few times. The rearrangement joins TRBV5-1 to TRBJ2-3, with 8 bases aligning to TRBD2. The junction had 5 bases not matched to a gene; V was cut back by 0 bases and J by 2 bases. CDR1 and CDR2 from the germline V gene are SGHRS and YFSETQ. This CDR3 contains 16 residues. The DNA for the CDR3 is TGCGCCAGCAGCTTGGATGGTAGCGGGACCACAGATACGCAGTATTTT. Its protein is CASSLDGSGTTDTQYF.

The CDR3 DNA follows: TGTGCCAGCAGCCCACTAATGGGTACGGCTAATGAAAAACTGTTTTTT. Its protein is CASSPLMGTANEKLFF. The chain employs TRBV5-5 and TRBJ1-4; D uncertain. The V gene's germline CDR1 is SGHKS and CDR2 YYEKEE (reference sequence). Trimming removed 4 bases at V and 3 bases at J, with 16 bases between. The CDR3 is made up of 16 amino acids.

The chain joins TRBV13 to TRBJ1-3; D gene uncertain. Germline CDR1 and CDR2: PRHDT and FYEKMQ (reference sequence). This CDR3 comprises 15 residues. Trimming stripped 0 bases from V and 4 bases from J, with 10 bases between. The CDR3 region has the DNA TGTGCCAGCAGCTTAGGACCGGGGTCAGGAAACACCATATATTTT. Protein product: CASSLGPGSGNTIYF.

This clone was observed a few times. This chain links TRBV6-1 with TRBJ1-2, with no clear D. Deletions cut 0 bases from V and 1 base from J, with 3 bases between. Germline loops: CDR1 MNHNS, CDR2 SASEGT. The CDR3 spans 13 residues. In DNA form, the CDR3 reads TGTGCCAGCAGTGAAGCCTATAACTATGGCTACACCTTC. It yields the protein CASSEAYNYGYTF.

The count of this clone is one. V gene TRBV2 combines with J gene TRBJ1-3; no firm D call. Germline assignment: CDR1 SNHLY and CDR2 FYNNEI. The CDR3 totals 13 residues. The V end was cut by 1 base, the J end by 4 bases, with 5 bases between. The CDR3, as DNA: TGTGCCAGCAGTGAAGTGAGGGGAAACACCATATATTTT. Its translation is CASSEVRGNTIYF.

A few counts support this clone. The genes are TRBV10-3 and TRBJ1-2; 8 nucleotides match TRBD1. J was trimmed by 8 bases and V by 5 bases; bases with no gene match: 10. The CDR3 spans 14 residues. CDR1 and CDR2 from the germline V gene are ENHRY and SYGVKD. CDR3 nucleotide sequence: TGTGCCATCAGTCCCGGGACAGGTTTGGGAGGCTACACCTTC. This encodes CAISPGTGLGGYTF.

This clone was picked up a small number of times. The chain has TRBV5-1 and TRBJ2-7; D possibly corresponds to TRBD1 (5 bases). The CDR3 runs to 15 residues. CDR1 SGHRS and CDR2 YFSETQ come from the germline V gene. V lost 0 bases, J lost 1 base, and 11 bases lay in between. Here the CDR3 DNA reads TGCGCCAGCAGCTTGGTAAGCGCAGGGTCCTACGAGCAGTACTTC. It is translated as CASSLVSAGSYEQYF.

This clone was picked up a small number of times. The chain is built from TRBV28 and TRBJ2-7; the match to TRBD1 covers 7 bases. V trimming: 7 bases; J trimming: 1 base; junction bases outside the gene matches: 10. CDR3 length: 15 residues. Germline CDR1 MDHEN, CDR2 SYDVKM. For the CDR3, the DNA is TGTGCCAGCACCAAGCCCCCGACAGGGTCCTACGAGCAGTACTTC. Amino acid sequence: CASTKPPTGSYEQYF.

This clone was recorded once. This chain joins TRBV6-5 and TRBJ2-3, with 7 bases identical to TRBD1. The CDR3 length is 14 residues. V lost 4 bases, J lost 4 bases, and 5 bases stayed unmatched. From germline, CDR1 is MNHEY and CDR2 SVGAGI. In DNA, the CDR3 is TGTGCCAGCAGTTTGGACAGGCCGCCAGATACGCAGTATTTT. This gives the protein CASSLDRPPDTQYF.

The V and J genes are TRBV4-2 and TRBJ1-1; D perhaps matches TRBD1 (6 bases). Germline lookup yields CDR1 LGHNA and CDR2 YNFKEQ. The CDR3 contains 15 residues. V shed 2 bases and J shed 1 base, with 11 bases lying between them. The chain's CDR3 is CASSQNHRENTEAFF. The DNA of the CDR3 is TGTGCCAGCAGCCAAAACCACAGGGAGAACACTGAAGCTTTCTTT.

Regarding this clone: One end of the junction fails to match germline, which may point to a read error. This sample includes further DNA sequences coding for the same CDR3. The V gene is TRBV6-5, the J gene TRBJ1-2; 8 bases are a match to TRBD1. CDR1 and CDR2 from the germline V gene are MNHEY and SVGAGI. The CDR3 has 13 residues. CDR3 sequence: CASSYLMDRELVF. The CDR3 region has the DNA TGTGCCAGCAGTTACCTAATGGACAGGGAACTTGTATTC.

This clone was detected a few times. The chain links TRBV30 to TRBJ1-1; D is undetermined. Trimming left V 2 bases short and J 3 bases short, with 13 bases between. Per germline, CDR1 GTSNPN and CDR2 SVGIG (reference sequence). This CDR3 contains 14 residues. The CDR3 protein is CAWSPGLPYTEAFF. CDR3 nucleotide sequence: TGTGCCTGGAGTCCTGGACTTCCGTACACTGAAGCTTTCTTT. Together with reference TRBV30 and TRBJ1-1, the CDR3 gives the full variable domain: SQTIHQWPATLVQPVGSPLSLECTVEGTSNPNLYWYRQAAGRGLQLLFYSVGIGQISSEVPQNLSASRPQDRQFILSSKKLLLSDSGFYLCAWSPGLPYTEAFFGQGTRLTVV.

This clone was found a few times. The chain recombines TRBV28 with TRBJ2-5; weak D call: TRBD1 (5 bases). Germline V gene sequence: CDR1 MDHEN, CDR2 SYDVKM. Trimming took 3 bases from V and 4 from J, leaving 9 bases between them. This CDR3 region has 13 residues. CDR3 sequence: CASSLGRAETQYF. The CDR3 coding sequence is TGTGCCAGCAGTTTGGGCAGGGCAGAGACCCAGTACTTC.

This clone was counted between two and nine times. The rearrangement joins TRBV2 to TRBJ1-1, with 8 bases lining up with TRBD1. CDR3 length: 14 residues. Per the germline V gene, CDR1 is SNHLY and CDR2 is FYNNEI. Trimming at V came to 3 bases and at J to 4 bases, leaving 4 bases not matched to a gene. The CDR3 region has the DNA TGTGCCAGCAGTGACCAGGGGGCGACCACTGAAGCTTTCTTT. Protein: CASSDQGATTEAFF.

The sample holds a few counts of this clone. V is TRBV27 and J is TRBJ1-5, with a weak D call TRBD1 (5 bases). There are 16 residues in the CDR3. Trimming removed 4 bases at V and 1 base at J, with 14 bases between. Looked up from germline, CDR1 is MNHEY and CDR2 is SMNVEV (reference sequence). The CDR3 sequence: CASSSRVMGSNQPQHF. The CDR3, as DNA: TGTGCCAGCAGTTCCAGGGTAATGGGAAGCAATCAGCCCCAGCATTTT.

V and J are TRBV18 and TRBJ2-5; D is possibly TRBD1 (5 bases). This CDR3 spans 14 amino acids. Germline CDR1 KGHSH, CDR2 LQKENI. V was trimmed by 0 bases and J by 5 bases, leaving 10 bases between them. The CDR3 DNA is TGTGCCAGCTCACCACCCAGGGTAGGGGAGACCCAGTACTTC. Translation gives CASSPPRVGETQYF.

The chain is built from TRBV15 and TRBJ2-6; weak D call: TRBD1 (5 bases). Germline V gene data show CDR1 as LNHNV and CDR2 as YYDKDF (reference sequence). Deletions cut 0 bases from V and 3 bases from J, with 6 bases between. This CDR3 is built from 15 residues. The DNA for the CDR3 is TGTGCCACCAGCAGAGATAGGGGTGGGGCCAACGTCCTGACTTTC. Its translation: CATSRDRGGANVLTF.

A few counts support this clone. J is TRBJ2-1 and V is TRBV2; 7 nucleotides agree with TRBD2. The CDR3 extends over 12 amino acids. CDR1 and CDR2 (germline): SNHLY, FYNNEI. With 6 bases clipped from V and 8 bases from J, the junction kept 4 bases outside the gene matches. CDR3 residues: CASRGGSHEQFF. The CDR3 coding sequence is TGTGCCAGCAGGGGGGGGTCCCATGAGCAGTTCTTC.

The J gene is TRBJ1-2, the V gene TRBV10-2; D perhaps matches TRBD1 (6 bases). The CDR3 loop spans 13 amino acids. Germline CDR1 is WSHSY and CDR2 is SAAADI. V was pared by 2 bases and J by 8 bases, with 12 bases between. In DNA form, the CDR3 reads TGCGCCAGCAGTGAGGGACCTAGGGGGGGCTACACCTTC. Translation: CASSEGPRGGYTF.

In its sample, this clone was seen a few times. The chain has TRBV28 and TRBJ1-2, with 11 bases fitting TRBD1. The trim removed 6 bases at V and 6 bases at J, leaving 6 bases unmatched. This CDR3 region has 14 residues. Germline V gene sequence: CDR1 MDHEN, CDR2 SYDVKM. The chain's CDR3 is CASSGQGAGHGYTF. In nucleotides, the CDR3 is TGTGCCAGCAGCGGACAGGGGGCTGGTCATGGCTACACCTTC.

This chain uses TRBV6-5 with TRBJ2-5; no definite D call. CDR3 size: 13 residues. Germline V gives CDR1 MNHEY, CDR2 SVGAGI. Trimming shortened V by 3 bases and J by 4 bases, and 9 bases separated the two germline ends. The chain's CDR3 is CASSYSLRETQYF. The CDR3 nucleotides read TGTGCCAGCAGTTATAGTCTGCGAGAGACCCAGTACTTC.

The chain links TRBV29-1 to TRBJ2-7, with D perhaps matching TRBD1 (5 bases). V was shortened by 6 bases and J by 9 bases, with 15 bases between the two germline ends. The CDR3 consists of 11 residues. In germline, CDR1 is SQVTM, CDR2 ANQGSEA. This CDR3 is CSVSGASGQYF. The CDR3, as DNA: TGCAGCGTGAGTGGGGCCTCGGGGCAGTACTTC.

The chain joins TRBV10-3 to TRBJ2-3; a weak D match, TRBD2 (6 bases). The V end was cut by 6 bases, the J end by 2 bases, with 15 bases between. The CDR3 sequence is 15 residues long. The germline gives CDR1 ENHRY, CDR2 SYGVKD. The CDR3 sequence: CAISPGLLHTDTQYF. CDR3 coding DNA: TGTGCCATCAGCCCGGGACTCCTCCACACAGATACGCAGTATTTT.

V usage is TRBV7-9 and J usage is TRBJ2-5, with D possibly matching TRBD1 (6 bases). Germline V CDR1 and CDR2: SEHNR, FQNEAQ (reference sequence). This CDR3 is built from 14 residues. The ends were cut back, 5 bases at V and 4 bases at J, with 14 bases in the middle. The CDR3 nucleotides are TGTGCCAGCAGCCGCACAGGGAAAGGAGAGACCCAGTACTTC. This sequence encodes CASSRTGKGETQYF. The variable domain in full, completed from reference TRBV7-9 and TRBJ2-5, reads DTGVSQNPRHKITKRGQNVTFRCDPISEHNRLYWYRQTLGQGPEFLTYFQNEAQLEKSRLLSDRFSAERPKGSFSTLEIQRTEQGDSAMYLCASSRTGKGETQYFGPGTRLLVL.

This clone was counted between two and nine times. The J gene is TRBJ2-1, the V gene TRBV6-4; 9 bases are a match to TRBD1. The CDR3 spans 15 residues. The V gene's germline CDR1 is MRHNA and CDR2 SNTAGT. The V gene end was trimmed by 4 bases and the J gene end by 1 base; junction bases not matched to a gene: 2. The CDR3: CASSAGQGSYNEQFF. The DNA for the CDR3 is TGTGCCAGCAGTGCCGGACAGGGGTCCTACAATGAGCAGTTCTTC.

This clone was detected only a few times. The genes are TRBV5-6 and TRBJ1-6, with no clear D. The germline CDR1 and CDR2 sequences are SGHDT and YYEEEE. The CDR3 spans 14 residues. Trimming took off 2 bases at V and 5 bases at J, with 8 bases between the two ends. The chain's CDR3 is CASSLLRDNSPLHF. In DNA form, the CDR3 reads TGTGCCAGCAGCTTATTACGGGATAATTCACCCCTCCACTTT.

This clone was recorded a few times. The J gene is TRBJ1-1, the V gene TRBV30; 8 positions agree with TRBD1. Germline V gene data show CDR1 as GTSNPN and CDR2 as SVGIG (reference sequence). The CDR3 spans 14 residues. V trimming: 5 bases; J trimming: 1 base; junction bases outside the gene matches: 6. The CDR3 sequence is CAWLHGQGNTEAFF. The DNA of the CDR3 is TGTGCCTGGCTCCATGGACAGGGGAACACTGAAGCTTTCTTT.

The V call is TRBV4-3, the J call TRBJ2-3; 7 bases align to TRBD1. Germline V gene sequence: CDR1 LGHNA, CDR2 YSLEER. The CDR3 loop spans 16 amino acids. V gave up 4 bases and J gave up 4 bases; unmatched junction bases: 11. The CDR3 coding sequence is TGCGCCAGCAGCCCGTCTAACCAGGGGGTGGCAGATACGCAGTATTTT. Its translation: CASSPSNQGVADTQYF.

This clone has a handful of counts. The chain couples TRBV11-3 to TRBJ2-5, with 9 bases fitting TRBD2. This CDR3 has 14 residues. CDR1 and CDR2 (germline): SGHNT, YENEEA. V was pared by 3 bases and J by 4 bases, with 3 bases of the junction left unmatched. CDR3 in DNA: TGTGCCAGCAGCTTTGGTAGCGGGGGAGAGACCCAGTACTTC. Translation: CASSFGSGGETQYF.